The 18 T cell receptor beta chains in this list originate from one sample, sequenced in a study of blood T cell repertoires in COVID-19. The table came from immunoSEQ multiplex PCR; TCRdb's copy has only in-frame clones and leaves some out. Here the sample spans about 230,000 clones, just over 85% being singletons. Sequences were obtained from peripheral blood. These receptors were collected from a man over 45 with COVID-19, enrolled during active disease.

The gene calls are TRBV27 and TRBJ2-7; weak D call: TRBD1 (5 bases). V gave up 0 bases and J gave up 6 bases, with 15 bases separating them. This CDR3 is 15 amino acids long. CDR1 and CDR2 (germline): MNHEY, SMNVEV (reference sequence). The chain's CDR3 is CASSLSSQGSAEQYF. The CDR3, as DNA: TGTGCCAGCAGTTTATCGTCGCAGGGTTCAGCCGAGCAGTACTTC.

The chain recombines TRBV5-1 with TRBJ2-7; 9 nucleotides align to TRBD2. CDR1 and CDR2 (germline): SGHRS, YFSETQ. The CDR3 has 15 amino acids. V was pared by 5 bases and J by 7 bases, with 13 bases of the junction left unmatched. For the CDR3, the DNA is TGCGCCAGCAGTAGTTTGGGACTAGCACCCGAGGAGCAGTACTTC. Encoded protein: CASSSLGLAPEEQYF.

The genes are TRBV21-1 and TRBJ2-1; no DNA check was done on the table's D call, TRBD2. TRBV21-1 is a documented pseudogene. This CDR3 has 16 residues. The CDR3 is CASSNPMREGANEQFF. Here the CDR3 DNA reads TGTGCCAGCAGCAACCCCATGCGGGAGGGGGCCAATGAGCAGTTCTTC.

The chain couples TRBV19 to TRBJ2-2, with unresolved D. V gave up 4 bases and J gave up 3 bases, with 9 bases separating them. Germline values: CDR1 LNHDA, CDR2 SQIVND (reference sequence). This CDR3 has 14 amino acids. This CDR3 is CASSKTGYTGELFF. CDR3 coding DNA: TGTGCCAGTAGTAAAACTGGTTACACCGGGGAGCTGTTTTTT.

The chain carries TRBV19 and TRBJ1-5, with D hard to call. The CDR3 covers 16 residues. In germline, CDR1 is LNHDA, CDR2 SQIVND (reference sequence). The V gene lost 2 bases and the J gene lost 0 bases, with 11 bases spanning the gap. CDR3 sequence (DNA): TGTGCCAGTAGTATAATTTGGCAGAATAGCAATCAGCCCCAGCATTTT. Translation gives CASSIIWQNSNQPQHF.

The chain couples TRBV5-4 to TRBJ1-5; 9 bases are shared with TRBD1. CDR1 and CDR2 (germline): SGHNT, YYREEE (reference sequence). The CDR3 is made up of 14 amino acids. Trimming at V came to 4 bases and at J to 4 bases, leaving 3 bases not matched to a gene. The CDR3 bases are TGTGCCAGCAGCGACGGACAGGGGAATCAGCCCCAGCATTTT. It specifies CASSDGQGNQPQHF.

This chain uses TRBV12-3 or TRBV12-4 with TRBJ1-1; a possible D gene is TRBD1 (6 bases). The length of the CDR3 is 11 residues. Trimming removed 6 bases from V and 11 bases from J, with 13 bases in between. CDR3 sequence (DNA): TGTGCCAGCAGCGAAAGACAGGCCGCTTTCTTT. Protein product: CASSERQAAFF.

The rearrangement uses TRBV6-5 and TRBJ1-4; TRBD1 is a possible D gene (5 bases). The CDR3 totals 16 residues. Germline V gene data show CDR1 as MNHEY and CDR2 as SVGAGI. V was shortened by 0 bases and J by 7 bases, with 15 bases between the two germline ends. The CDR3 sequence is CASSYSRTQEGEKLFF. Written as DNA, the CDR3 is TGTGCCAGCAGTTACTCGAGGACACAGGAGGGTGAAAAACTGTTTTTT.

This clone appeared a few times. The rearrangement uses TRBV7-3 and TRBJ1-4; 7 nucleotides agree with TRBD1. Looked up from germline, CDR1 is SGHTA and CDR2 is FQGTGA. The CDR3 runs to 21 residues. J lost 0 bases, V lost 5 bases, and 21 bases had no gene match. The CDR3 loop is CASSADGGGTETSATNEKLFF. The DNA of the CDR3 is TGTGCCAGCAGCGCCGACGGAGGAGGGACAGAGACCTCTGCAACTAATGAAAAACTGTTTTTT. Drawing the rest from reference TRBV7-3 and TRBJ1-4, the complete variable domain is GAGVSQTPSNKVTEKGKYVELRCDPISGHTALYWYRQSLGQGPEFLIYFQGTGAADDSGLPNDRFFAVRPEGSVSTLKIQRTERGDSAVYLCASSADGGGTETSATNEKLFFGSGTQLSVL.

J is TRBJ2-1 and V is TRBV24-1; 9 bases map to TRBD2. CDR3 size: 16 residues. J lost 5 bases, V lost 3 bases, and 7 bases had no gene match. Germline CDR1 KGHDR, CDR2 SFDVKD. The CDR3 DNA reads as TGTGCCACCAGTGATAACCTAGCGGGGACTCACAATGAGCAGTTCTTC. Encoded protein: CATSDNLAGTHNEQFF.

The V call is TRBV27, the J call TRBJ2-3; perhaps TRBD1 as D (5 bases). This CDR3 is built from 14 residues. CDR1 MNHEY and CDR2 SMNVEV come from the germline V gene (reference sequence). Between the trimmed V and J ends, which lost 2 bases and 6 bases, there was a span of 12 bases. The CDR3 DNA reads TGTGCCAGCAGTTTAGTTTTTGCAGGGGATACGCAGTATTTT. This translates into CASSLVFAGDTQYF.

The V and J genes are TRBV12-3 or TRBV12-4 and TRBJ2-7, with 8 bases identical to TRBD1. The CDR3 covers 13 residues. The J segment lost 3 bases and the V segment lost 6 bases, leaving 4 bases of the junction unmatched. This chain's CDR3 is CASRGQGGYEQYF. In nucleotides, the CDR3 is TGTGCCAGCAGAGGACAGGGAGGCTACGAGCAGTACTTC.

This rearrangement joins TRBV3-1 (or the pseudogene TRBV3-2) to TRBJ1-2; perhaps TRBD1 as D (6 bases). Germline V gene sequence: CDR1 LGHDT, CDR2 YNNKEL (reference sequence). Trimming pared 1 base from V and 0 bases from J, leaving 12 bases between. The CDR3 totals 16 residues. This CDR3 is CASSQGAGGANYGYTF. The CDR3 coding sequence is TGTGCCAGCAGCCAAGGGGCGGGGGGCGCTAACTATGGCTACACCTTC.

V gene TRBV3-1 (or the pseudogene TRBV3-2) combines with J gene TRBJ2-1, with TRBD2 matching 11 bases. The CDR3 covers 14 residues. Looked up from germline, CDR1 is LGHDT and CDR2 is YNNKEL (reference sequence). V was pared by 2 bases and J by 9 bases, with 3 bases of the junction left unmatched. In DNA, the CDR3 is TGTGCCAGCAGCCAAATCACTAGCGGGAGTGAGCAGTTCTTC. The encoded protein is CASSQITSGSEQFF.

This clone was counted between two and nine times. This chain links TRBV5-4 with TRBJ2-7; 7 bases agree with TRBD1. J was trimmed by 5 bases and V by 4 bases; bases with no gene match: 9. Per the germline V gene, CDR1 is SGHNT and CDR2 is YYREEE (reference sequence). CDR3 size: 14 residues. The CDR3 reads CASSPPQGEDEQYF. CDR3 nucleotide sequence: TGTGCCAGCAGCCCACCCCAGGGGGAAGACGAGCAGTACTTC.

V usage is TRBV3-1 (or the pseudogene TRBV3-2) and J usage is TRBJ2-7; 11 nucleotides align to TRBD2. The trim removed 2 bases at V and 4 bases at J, leaving 4 bases unmatched. The CDR3 covers 15 residues. Germline V gives CDR1 LGHDT, CDR2 YNNKEL (reference sequence). The CDR3 here is CASSQPGLAVYEQYF. CDR3 DNA: TGTGCCAGCAGCCAACCGGGACTAGCGGTATACGAGCAGTACTTC.

The chain combines TRBV7-8 with TRBJ2-7, with 9 bases identical to TRBD1. From germline, CDR1 is SGHVS and CDR2 FQNEAQ. CDR3 size: 15 residues. V was pared by 4 bases and J by 4 bases, with 8 bases of the junction left unmatched. The CDR3 spells CASSWGQGIRYEQYF. CDR3 DNA sequence: TGTGCCAGCAGCTGGGGACAGGGTATTCGATACGAGCAGTACTTC.

The chain combines TRBV25-1 with TRBJ1-6, with D perhaps matching TRBD1 (5 bases). The CDR3 runs to 13 residues. Germline V gene lookup returns CDR1 MGHDK and CDR2 SYGVNS. V was clipped by 4 bases and J by 7 bases, with 8 bases between them. As DNA, the CDR3 is TGTGCCAGCAGTGCGACAGTGAATTCACCCCTCCACTTT. The encoded protein is CASSATVNSPLHF.